This T cell receptor (beta chain) was sequenced during a study of radiation and T cells in renal cell carcinoma. Turning to the study itself: Nephrectomy followed 15 Gy stereotactic body radiation by 4 weeks. Study-wide results and caveats: In blood, top tumor clones expanded by 2 weeks, shrinking by 4.

Trimming removed 5 bases at V and 0 bases at J, with 10 bases between. CDR1 and CDR2 (germline): MNHEY, SMNVEV (reference sequence). The CDR3 length is 14 residues. On this clone: Its antigen is not known.

Using immunoSEQ multiplex PCR, the repertoire was profiled, and TCRdb retains in-frame clones only, with some absent. The sample yields 70,000 to 90,000 clones, approximately 86% seen once. Time point reported: blood 2 weeks post-SBRT. Treatment meaning: 15 Gy SBRT to primary tumor, nephrectomy 4 weeks later. Blood was sampled at baseline, 2 weeks and 4 weeks after SBRT. This renal cell carcinoma was of the clear cell type. The source of this sequence is a woman between 50 and 59 years old with renal cell carcinoma. The sample here was blood, taken from a patient whose treatment included radiotherapy and nephrectomy. The V gene is TRBV27, the J gene TRBJ1-1, with D unclear. CDR3: CASSQPGLNTEAFF. In DNA, the CDR3 is TGTGCCAGCAGTCAGCCGGGTCTGAACACTGAAGCTTTCTTT.